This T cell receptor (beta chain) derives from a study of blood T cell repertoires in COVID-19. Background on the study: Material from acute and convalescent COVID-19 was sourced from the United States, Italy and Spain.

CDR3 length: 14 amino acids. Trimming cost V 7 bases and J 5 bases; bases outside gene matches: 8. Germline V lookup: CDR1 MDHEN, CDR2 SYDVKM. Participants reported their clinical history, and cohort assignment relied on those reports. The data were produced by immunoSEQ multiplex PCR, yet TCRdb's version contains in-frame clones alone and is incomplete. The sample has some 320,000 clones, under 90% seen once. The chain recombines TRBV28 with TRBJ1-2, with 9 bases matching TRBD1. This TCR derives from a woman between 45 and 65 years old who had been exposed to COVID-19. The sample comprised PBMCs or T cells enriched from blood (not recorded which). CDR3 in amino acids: CASTSGTGQYGYTF. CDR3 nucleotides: TGTGCCAGCACTTCCGGGACAGGGCAATATGGCTACACCTTC.